The sequence of this T cell receptor (beta chain) was determined in a study of vaccination effects on CD4 cells after COVID-19. In regard to this clone: Its antigen is undetermined.

TCRdb keeps only in-frame clones here, not all; method: immunoSEQ multiplex PCR. The table includes fewer than 85,000 clones, 76% detected once. The V gene's germline CDR1 is SGHNT and CDR2 YYREEE (reference sequence). CDR3 length: 14 amino acids. V was pared by 3 bases and J by 4 bases, with 10 bases between. Sequencing in the ViraFEST assay came after antigen-specific CD4+ T cells had been expanded with viral peptide pools, which were used to stimulate PBMC. At the end of 10 days of culture, CD4+ T cells were isolated. Each participant received a vaccine that was either BNT162b2 or mRNA-1273, given as two doses.

The origin of this receptor is a human donor who received a COVID-19 vaccine. The material sequenced was CD4+ T cells from PBMCs cultured with HCoV-OC43 spike peptides, taken after COVID-19 vaccination. The subset denotes: HCoV-OC43 spike overlapping peptide pool stimulation. J is TRBJ2-2 and V is TRBV5-4; D gene ambiguous. This chain's CDR3 is CASSSFSSTGELFF. The CDR3, as DNA: TGTGCCAGCAGCTCATTTTCGAGCACCGGGGAGCTGTTTTTT.